This TCR beta chain was documented in a study of T cell repertoires in cytomegalovirus infection (dated by TCRdb to about 2019). Background for the entire study: Because public TCR beta signatures pointed to carriage of CMV infection together with the matching HLA type, the HLA type of each donor mattered for the analysis. Broader findings and caveats from the paper: Cumulative frequency of public TCR beta family members discriminated carriers of CMV infection plus the relevant HLA type in this cohort and an independent approximately 370-donor cohort. In the ex vivo response, HLA-C-restricted CMV-specific TCR beta clonotypes were dominant, and in two of eight donors the single most frequent clonotype came from this HLA-C-restricted group.

CDR1 and CDR2 are read off the germline V gene (reference sequence) as GTSNPN and SVGIG. The germline ends are 11 bases apart after V is trimmed by 4 bases and J by 7 bases. There are 13 amino acids in the CDR3, from cysteine to phenylalanine inclusive. Of the read, only the CDR3 DNA is kept; its 39 bases are in frame from base 1. This clonotype was seen only a few times. The antigen it recognizes is unknown. Per-nucleotide qualities are absent, and no much larger clonotype sits a single base away. Sequencing took place on an Illumina HiSeq 1500. TCRdb trimmed public reads at Q25 via fastp, called clones via MiXCR and kept in-frame beta chains. Identical CDR3 protein sequences are pooled into one entry, listed with their most common genes and DNA. Counted in this sample were 350,000 to 450,000 distinct CDR3 sequences; 15% to 20% of them appeared once. Clones ranked in the top ten supply 8.7% of the sample.

The source of this sequence is a human donor in good health (CMV status not recorded). Some clones in this sample may be carry-over from other donors' samples. What was sequenced was PBMCs. The rearranged chain carries TRBV30 and TRBJ1-6; tentative D gene TRBD1, with 5 bases matching. The CDR3 protein is CAWKPWGNSPLHF. The DNA sequence is given as TGTGCCTGGAAACCGTGGGGGAATTCACCCCTCCACTTT.